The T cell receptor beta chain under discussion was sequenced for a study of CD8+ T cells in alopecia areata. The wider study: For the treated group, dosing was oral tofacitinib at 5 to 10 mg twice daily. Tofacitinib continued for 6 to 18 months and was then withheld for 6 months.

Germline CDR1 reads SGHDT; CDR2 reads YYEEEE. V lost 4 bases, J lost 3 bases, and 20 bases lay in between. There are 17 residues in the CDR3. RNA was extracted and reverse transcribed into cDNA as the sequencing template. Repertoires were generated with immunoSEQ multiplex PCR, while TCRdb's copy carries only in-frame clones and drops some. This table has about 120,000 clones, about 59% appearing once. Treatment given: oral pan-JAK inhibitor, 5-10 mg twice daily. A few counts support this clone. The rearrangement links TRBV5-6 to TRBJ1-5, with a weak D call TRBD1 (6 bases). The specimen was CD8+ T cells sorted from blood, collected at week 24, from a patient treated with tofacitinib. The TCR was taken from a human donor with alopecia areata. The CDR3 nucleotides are TGTGCCAGCAGCCTTGGGGGGGGCGCGTGGTACAATCAGCCCCAGCATTTT. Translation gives CASSLGGGAWYNQPQHF. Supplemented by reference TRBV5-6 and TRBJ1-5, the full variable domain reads DAGVTQSPTHLIKTRGQQVTLRCSPKSGHDTVSWYQQALGQGPQFIFQYYEEEERQRGNFPDRFSGHQFPNYSSELNVNALLLGDSALYLCASSLGGGAWYNQPQHFGDGTRLSIL.